The following is a T cell receptor (beta chain) sequence with its context. The antigen remains undetermined. Assay: immunoSEQ multiplex PCR; the TCRdb copy retains only in-frame clones and omits some. The sample holds approximately 22,000 clones, roughly 93% seen once. These data come from a study of STAT3 mutations in large granular lymphocyte leukemia. Study-wide results and caveats: In T-cell large granular lymphocyte leukemia, about half of patients showed multiple immunodominant subclonotypes. Sampling intervals varied between patients and samples. Persisting codominant clonotypes may have hidden a small pathogenic clone. Some patients had dominant TCR clones larger than their STAT3 mutant burden.

Germline loops: CDR1 GTSNPN, CDR2 SVGIG (reference sequence). The CDR3 is made up of 12 amino acids. V dropped 1 base and J dropped 1 base, with 4 bases sitting between them. Sequencing was performed on peripheral blood mononuclear cells. The chain joins TRBV30 to TRBJ1-2; D unresolved. The clonotype was recovered from a man aged 40-55 years with T-cell large granular lymphocyte leukemia. Some clones in this sample may be carry-over from other donors' samples. The CDR3 DNA is TGTGCCTGGAGTGCGAATAACTATGGCTACACCTTC. This gives the protein CAWSANNYGYTF. Based on the CDR3 plus reference TRBV30 and TRBJ1-2, the full variable domain is SQTIHQWPATLVQPVGSPLSLECTVEGTSNPNLYWYRQAAGRGLQLLFYSVGIGQISSEVPQNLSASRPQDRQFILSSKKLLLSDSGFYLCAWSANNYGYTFGSGTRLTVV.